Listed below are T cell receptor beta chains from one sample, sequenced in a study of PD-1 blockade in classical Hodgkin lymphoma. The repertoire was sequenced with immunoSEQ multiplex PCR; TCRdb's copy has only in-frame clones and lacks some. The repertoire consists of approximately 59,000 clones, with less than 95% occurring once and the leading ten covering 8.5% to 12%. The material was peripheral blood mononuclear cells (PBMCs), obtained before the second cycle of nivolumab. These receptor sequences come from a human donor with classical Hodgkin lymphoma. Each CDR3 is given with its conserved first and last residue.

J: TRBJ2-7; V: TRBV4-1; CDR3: CASSQKPDNTDYEQYF
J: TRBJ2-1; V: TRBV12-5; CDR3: CASGPSSNNEQFF
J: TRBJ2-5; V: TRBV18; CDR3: CASSPLGQGGFQETQYF
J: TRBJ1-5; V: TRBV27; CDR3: CASSFYQGVQPQHF
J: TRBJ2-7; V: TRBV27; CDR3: CASSPDQAYEQYF
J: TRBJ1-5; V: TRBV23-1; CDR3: CASSPRGRSESNQPQHF
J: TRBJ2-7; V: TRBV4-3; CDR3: CASSQERETRGYEQYF
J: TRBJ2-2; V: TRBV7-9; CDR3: CASSLTPGTNANTGELFF
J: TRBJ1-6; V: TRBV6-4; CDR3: CASSQEVDNSPLHF
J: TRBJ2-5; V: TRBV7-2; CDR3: CASSLKLGQETQYF
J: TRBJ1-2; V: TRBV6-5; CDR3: CASSYSQGVVAGYTF
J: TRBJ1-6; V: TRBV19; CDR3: CASRPTLSYNSPLHF
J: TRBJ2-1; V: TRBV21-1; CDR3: CASTQQREGLRYNEQFF
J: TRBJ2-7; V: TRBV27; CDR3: CASSLFRASGAVFTYEQYF
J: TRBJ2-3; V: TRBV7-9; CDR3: CASSFPREVSTDTQYF
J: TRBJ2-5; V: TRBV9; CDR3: CASSSPTSVAEETQYF
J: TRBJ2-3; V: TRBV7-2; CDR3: CASSAPSVDTQYF
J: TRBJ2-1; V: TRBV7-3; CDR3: CASSSHGTGRNNEQFF
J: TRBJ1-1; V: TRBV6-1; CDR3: CASSREREAFF
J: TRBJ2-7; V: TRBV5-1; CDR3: CASSFGGYEQYF
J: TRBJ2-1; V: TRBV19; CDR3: CASSIGTYNEQFF
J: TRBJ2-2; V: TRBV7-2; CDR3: CASRSDRAGELFF
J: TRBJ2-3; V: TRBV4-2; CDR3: CASSQLPRGTVIPITQYF
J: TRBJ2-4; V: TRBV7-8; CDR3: CASSLGGGNIQYF
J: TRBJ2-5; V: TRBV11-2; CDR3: CASSKWTGQETQYF
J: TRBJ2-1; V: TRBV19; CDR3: CASKTSGWNGTYNEQFF
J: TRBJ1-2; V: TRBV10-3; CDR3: CAISEAGGNTGYTF
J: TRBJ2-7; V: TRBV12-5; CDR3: CASGLVTLGEQYF
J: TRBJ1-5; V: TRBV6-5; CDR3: CASSPQGAFQPQHF
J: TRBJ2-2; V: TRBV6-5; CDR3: CASRRQGNTGELFF
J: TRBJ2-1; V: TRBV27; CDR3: CASRHGTSGIYEQFF
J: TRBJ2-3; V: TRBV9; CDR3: CASSVVGGSSTDTQYF
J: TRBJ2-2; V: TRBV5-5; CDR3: CASSRTSGSVGELFF
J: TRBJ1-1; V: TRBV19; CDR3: CASSEQGINTEAFF
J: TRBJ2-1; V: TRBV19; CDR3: CASSHGVGQFF
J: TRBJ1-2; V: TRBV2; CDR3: CASSPLGQGGSYGYTF
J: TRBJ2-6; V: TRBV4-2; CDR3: CASSHSPGQSFSGANVLTF
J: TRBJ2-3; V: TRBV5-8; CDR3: CASSLGQGADTQYF
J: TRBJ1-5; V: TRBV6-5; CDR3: CASSYSVGDQPQHF
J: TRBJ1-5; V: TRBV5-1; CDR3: CASSRDHSSNQPQHF